The rows below give T cell receptor beta chains drawn from one sample of a study of radiotherapy plus CTLA-4 blockade in lung cancer. TCRdb's copy holds only in-frame clones and misses some; the assay was immunoSEQ multiplex PCR. The repertoire holds tens of thousands of clones, with around 84% as singletons. The specimen comprised peripheral blood, sampled from a patient treated with radiotherapy plus ipilimumab. The receptor set was obtained from a human donor with non-small cell lung cancer that progressed on radiotherapy plus ipilimumab. CDR3s include the opening cysteine and the closing phenylalanine or tryptophan. A D gene is named only where the DNA matches it firmly. Clone size is stated in some rows and not others, as once, few, many or a class when expanded.

size: NA
V: TRBV5-1
D: NA
J: TRBJ1-1
CDR3: CASGKGVNTEAFF
DNA: TGCGCCAGCGGCAAAGGGGTGAACACTGAAGCTTTCTTT

size: few
V: TRBV5-4
D: TRBD1
J: TRBJ2-1
CDR3: CASSSAGTGNFDEQFF
DNA: TGTGCCAGCAGCTCGGCCGGGACAGGGAATTTCGATGAGCAGTTCTTC

size: once
V: TRBV27
D: NA
J: TRBJ2-7
CDR3: CASSLWGTYEQYF
DNA: TGTGCCAGCAGTTTATGGGGGACCTACGAGCAGTACTTC

size: NA
V: TRBV6-6
D: NA
J: TRBJ2-7
CDR3: CASSYKGYEQYF
DNA: TGTGCCAGCAGTTACAAAGGTTACGAGCAGTACTTC

size: few
V: TRBV19
D: TRBD1
J: TRBJ1-5
CDR3: CATNRQGIGNQPQHF
DNA: TGTGCCACAAACCGACAGGGCATCGGCAATCAGCCCCAGCATTTT

size: NA
V: TRBV6-1
D: NA
J: TRBJ2-7
CDR3: CASSPRGRAGEQYF
DNA: TGTGCCAGCAGTCCTCGAGGCAGGGCGGGCGAGCAGTACTTC

size: NA
V: TRBV5-6
D: NA
J: TRBJ1-1
CDR3: CASSRDRTHEAFF
DNA: TGTGCCAGCAGCCGCGACAGGACGCATGAAGCTTTCTTT

size: few
V: TRBV18
D: NA
J: TRBJ1-5
CDR3: CASTPNRDPQAFNQPQHF
DNA: TGTGCCAGCACCCCAAATCGTGACCCACAGGCCTTCAATCAGCCCCAGCATTTT

size: NA
V: TRBV4-3
D: TRBD2
J: TRBJ2-2
CDR3: CASSRSGGAGGGELFF
DNA: TGCGCCAGCAGCCGGAGCGGGGGGGCCGGTGGCGGGGAGCTGTTTTTT

size: NA
V: TRBV5-1
D: NA
J: TRBJ2-3
CDR3: CASSSPTSDTQYF
DNA: TGCGCCAGCAGCTCCCCTACCTCAGATACGCAGTATTTT

size: NA
V: TRBV4-1
D: NA
J: TRBJ1-2
CDR3: CASSQDQGIYGYTF
DNA: TGCGCCAGCAGCCAAGATCAGGGGATCTATGGCTACACCTTC

size: NA
V: TRBV6-5
D: NA
J: TRBJ2-7
CDR3: CAPPHEQYF
DNA: TGTGCCCCGCCCCACGAGCAGTACTTC

size: NA
V: TRBV4-2
D: NA
J: TRBJ1-1
CDR3: CASSQESWSNTEAFF
DNA: TGTGCCAGCAGCCAAGAATCTTGGTCGAACACTGAAGCTTTCTTT

size: NA
V: TRBV2
D: NA
J: TRBJ1-1
CDR3: CASSFTGREWNTEAFF
DNA: TGTGCCAGCAGTTTTACAGGGCGGGAATGGAACACTGAAGCTTTCTTT

size: NA
V: TRBV7-7
D: NA
J: TRBJ2-7
CDR3: CASSPGLSEEQYF
DNA: TGTGCTAGCAGCCCGGGACTTTCCGAGGAGCAGTACTTC

size: NA
V: TRBV27
D: TRBD1
J: TRBJ2-7
CDR3: CASSSRTGEYEQYF
DNA: TGTGCCAGCAGTTCCCGGACAGGAGAATACGAGCAGTACTTC

size: NA
V: TRBV7-9
D: NA
J: TRBJ2-2
CDR3: CASSGDNTGELFF
DNA: TGTGCCAGCAGCGGGGACAACACCGGGGAGCTGTTTTTT

size: few
V: TRBV18
D: NA
J: TRBJ2-2
CDR3: CASSVNGDTGELFF
DNA: TGTGCCAGCTCCGTGAACGGAGACACCGGGGAGCTGTTTTTT

size: NA
V: TRBV19
D: NA
J: TRBJ2-2
CDR3: CASRFGAVLNTGELFF
DNA: TGTGCCAGTAGATTCGGGGCGGTACTGAACACCGGGGAGCTGTTTTTT

size: NA
V: TRBV7-2
D: NA
J: TRBJ2-7
CDR3: CASSNGAYEQYF
DNA: TGTGCCAGCAGCAACGGGGCTTACGAGCAGTACTTC

size: NA
V: TRBV28
D: TRBD1
J: TRBJ2-7
CDR3: CASSSPDRGAYEQYF
DNA: TGTGCCAGCAGTTCCCCGGACAGGGGGGCGTACGAGCAGTACTTC

size: once
V: TRBV4-2
D: NA
J: TRBJ2-1
CDR3: CASSRNYEQFF
DNA: TGTGCCAGCAGCCGAAACTATGAGCAGTTCTTC

size: NA
V: TRBV29-1
D: NA
J: TRBJ2-1
CDR3: CSVEEGGRIYNEQFF
DNA: TGCAGCGTTGAAGAAGGCGGTAGGATATACAATGAGCAGTTCTTC

size: NA
V: TRBV5-1
D: NA
J: TRBJ2-5
CDR3: CASSRDNSEGETQYF
DNA: TGCGCCAGCAGCCGGGACAACTCAGAAGGGGAGACCCAGTACTTC

size: NA
V: TRBV7-3
D: NA
J: TRBJ1-5
CDR3: CASSLSVDQPQHF
DNA: TGTGCCAGCAGCTTAAGCGTGGACCAGCCCCAGCATTTT

size: NA
V: TRBV10-3
D: NA
J: TRBJ2-3
CDR3: CAINRDNTDTQYF
DNA: TGTGCCATCAACCGGGACAACACAGATACGCAGTATTTT

size: NA
V: TRBV5-1
D: NA
J: TRBJ2-7
CDR3: CASSASPGYEQYF
DNA: TGCGCCAGCAGCGCCTCCCCAGGGTACGAGCAGTACTTC

size: NA
V: TRBV5-1
D: NA
J: TRBJ2-1
CDR3: CASSLALERAGEQFF
DNA: TGCGCCAGCAGCTTGGCCTTAGAGAGGGCGGGCGAGCAGTTCTTC

size: NA
V: TRBV6-5
D: TRBD2
J: TRBJ2-1
CDR3: CASSYSPGGAAEQFF
DNA: TGTGCCAGCAGTTACTCGCCGGGGGGTGCGGCTGAGCAGTTCTTC

size: NA
V: TRBV29-1
D: NA
J: TRBJ2-7
CDR3: CSVAPTQVYEQYF
DNA: TGCAGCGTTGCCCCCACGCAGGTCTACGAGCAGTACTTC

size: NA
V: TRBV30
D: TRBD1
J: TRBJ1-2
CDR3: CAWSVQGGFARGYTF
DNA: TGTGCCTGGAGTGTACAAGGGGGCTTCGCCCGTGGCTACACCTTC

size: NA
V: TRBV15
D: NA
J: TRBJ2-7
CDR3: CATSPRQDGPYEQYF
DNA: TGTGCCACCAGCCCCAGACAGGATGGGCCCTACGAGCAGTACTTC

size: NA
V: TRBV25-1
D: NA
J: TRBJ1-4
CDR3: CASSDSRTSGEKLFF
DNA: TGTGCCAGCAGCGATTCCCGGACCTCGGGTGAAAAACTGTTTTTT

size: NA
V: TRBV5-1
D: TRBD1
J: TRBJ2-7
CDR3: CASNPGQAYEQYF
DNA: TGCGCCAGCAACCCGGGACAGGCCTACGAGCAGTACTTC

size: NA
V: TRBV5-1
D: NA
J: TRBJ1-1
CDR3: CASSLVSRGNTEAFF
DNA: TGCGCCAGCAGCTTGGTAAGTCGGGGGAACACTGAAGCTTTCTTT

size: NA
V: TRBV4-3
D: NA
J: TRBJ1-1
CDR3: CASSFFSQGFMEAFF
DNA: TGCGCCAGCAGCTTCTTCAGCCAAGGTTTTATGGAGGCTTTCTTT

size: NA
V: TRBV28
D: TRBD1
J: TRBJ1-6
CDR3: CASSSLTGRDSPLHF
DNA: TGTGCCAGCAGTTCCCTGACAGGGAGGGATTCACCCCTCCACTTT

size: NA
V: TRBV4-2
D: TRBD2
J: TRBJ2-3
CDR3: CASSLLAGGFTDTQYF
DNA: TGTGCCAGCAGCCTACTAGCGGGGGGTTTTACAGATACGCAGTATTTT

size: NA
V: TRBV18
D: TRBD1
J: TRBJ1-1
CDR3: CASSPLRTGGTEAFF
DNA: TGTGCCAGCTCACCACTACGGACAGGGGGCACTGAAGCTTTCTTT

size: NA
V: TRBV7-9
D: NA
J: TRBJ2-3
CDR3: CASSLGDGPNMSDTQYF
DNA: TGTGCCAGCAGCTTAGGGGACGGACCAAACATGTCTGATACGCAGTATTTT

size: NA
V: TRBV6-5
D: NA
J: TRBJ1-1
CDR3: CASSYSGGFDTEAFF
DNA: TGTGCCAGCAGTTACTCGGGGGGTTTTGACACTGAAGCTTTCTTT

size: few
V: TRBV7-9
D: TRBD1
J: TRBJ2-5
CDR3: CASSLGTGVETQYF
DNA: TGTGCCAGCAGCTTAGGGACAGGGGTTGAGACCCAGTACTTC

size: NA
V: TRBV19
D: NA
J: TRBJ2-1
CDR3: CASSIRSSIYNEQFF
DNA: TGTGCCAGTAGTATCAGATCTAGTATCTACAATGAGCAGTTCTTC

size: NA
V: TRBV7-3
D: NA
J: TRBJ2-5
CDR3: CASSLFGGGFETQYF
DNA: TGTGCCAGCAGCTTATTCGGCGGGGGCTTTGAGACCCAGTACTTC

size: NA
V: TRBV9
D: NA
J: TRBJ1-2
CDR3: CASSVDPRGGTTYGYTF
DNA: TGTGCCAGCAGCGTAGATCCGCGGGGGGGCACGACCTATGGCTACACCTTC

size: NA
V: TRBV7-6
D: TRBD1
J: TRBJ2-7
CDR3: CASSLGGTAYEQYF
DNA: TGTGCCAGCAGCTTAGGGGGGACAGCCTACGAGCAGTACTTC

size: NA
V: TRBV27
D: NA
J: TRBJ1-1
CDR3: CASSPHSNTEAFF
DNA: TGTGCCAGCAGCCCCCACAGCAACACTGAAGCTTTCTTT

size: NA
V: TRBV7-9
D: NA
J: TRBJ1-4
CDR3: CASSQSGATNEKLFF
DNA: TGTGCCAGCAGCCAATCAGGGGCTACTAATGAAAAACTGTTTTTT

size: NA
V: TRBV7-9
D: NA
J: TRBJ2-5
CDR3: CASSLTELPETQYF
DNA: TGTGCCAGCAGCTTAACGGAGCTCCCAGAGACCCAGTACTTC

size: NA
V: TRBV13
D: NA
J: TRBJ1-1
CDR3: CASSANRGLAEAFF
DNA: TGTGCCAGCAGCGCAAATAGGGGCCTAGCTGAAGCTTTCTTT

size: NA
V: TRBV9
D: NA
J: TRBJ2-5
CDR3: CASSVGNILETQYF
DNA: TGTGCCAGCAGCGTAGGAAACATCCTGGAGACCCAGTACTTC

size: NA
V: TRBV6-1
D: NA
J: TRBJ1-1
CDR3: CASRDGNLRAFF
DNA: TGTGCCAGCAGGGATGGAAACCTTAGGGCTTTCTTT

size: NA
V: TRBV29-1
D: NA
J: TRBJ2-2
CDR3: CSVAWQANTGELFF
DNA: TGCAGCGTTGCATGGCAGGCTAACACCGGGGAGCTGTTTTTT